This T cell receptor beta chain appears in the sequencing data of a study of blood T cells in healthy people across ages. The junction had 8 bases not matched to a gene; V was cut back by 5 bases and J by 5 bases. This CDR3 comprises 14 residues. The germline CDR1 and CDR2 sequences are DFQATT and SNEGSKA (reference sequence). Findings and limits, study-wide: Older age coincided with a roughly linear decline in TCR beta diversity per million T cells. Across samples, TCR beta diversity tracked strongly with naive T cell percentage.

This clonotype occurred a few times. Its matching antigen is unknown. A J-beta primer mix and a sample-barcoded 5' primer were used in a second PCR of about 7 to 11 cycles. Through a template-switch adaptor with 12 random nucleotides, each cDNA molecule received a tag. TCRdb reprocessed the 5' RACE reads via MiXCR and lists one record per CDR3 protein. The table records about 670,000 distinct CDR3 sequences, over 40% of them present only once. The V call is TRBV20-1, the J call TRBJ2-2, with 7 nucleotides matching TRBD2. This sequence originates from a woman at least 80 years old in good health. Sequenced material: blood. CDR3 protein: CSAPRRGGTGELFF. The CDR3, as DNA: TGCAGTGCTCCCCGCCGGGGAGGGACCGGGGAGCTGTTTTTT.